The sequence of this T cell receptor beta chain was determined in a study of blood T cell repertoires in COVID-19. Overall study context: T cells, B-cell-depleted T cells, or PBMCs supplied cDNA or gDNA.

The CDR3 consists of 15 residues. Per the germline V gene, CDR1 is SEHNR and CDR2 is FQNEAQ (reference sequence). Trimming at V came to 5 bases and at J to 3 bases, leaving 7 bases not matched to a gene. Participant-given clinical history determined each cohort assignment. Recovered status applied to Cohort 3 donors who had two consecutive negative PCRs. It also applied to those with clearance or with symptom resolution. Original analysis: Estimation of nucleated cell counts was performed using reference gene primer amplification. Sequenced by immunoSEQ multiplex PCR; TCRdb stores in-frame clones only, minus some. Clonal size and the V and J genes are those of that table, whereas D and trimming came from the DNA. Of around 250,000 clones detected, approximately 90% appear once; the ten largest clones hold 15%.

V usage is TRBV7-9 and J usage is TRBJ1-1; 9 nucleotides agree with TRBD1. The source material was PBMCs or T cells enriched from blood (not recorded which). The sequence was collected from a man aged 18 to 29 who had recovered from COVID-19. The chain's CDR3 is CASSPHRGRYTEAFF. CDR3 nucleotides: TGTGCCAGCAGCCCCCACAGGGGGCGGTACACTGAAGCTTTCTTT.